This T cell receptor (beta chain) was recorded in a study of regulatory T cells in long-lasting Graves disease. General study points: Persistent disease was associated with favored TRBV28 usage and with favored use of TRBJ1-2 and TRBJ2-5.

Details on this clonotype: Its antigen is not identified.

V was trimmed by 0 bases and J by 2 bases, leaving 12 bases between them. This CDR3 has 15 amino acids. Per the germline V gene, CDR1 is GTSNPN and CDR2 is SVGIG (reference sequence). Time point reported: persistent/refractory GD, antithyroid drugs over 5 years with positive TRAb. Making the TCR library involved RNA that had been extracted from PBMCs. The TCR beta library used iRepertoire HTBI primers with Arm-PCR amplification of CDR3. TCRdb re-derived calls from the multiplex PCR reads in MiXCR, one entry per CDR3 protein. The sample consists of fewer than 450,000 distinct CDR3 sequences, 23% of them appearing once.

The chain has TRBV30 and TRBJ2-3, with a tentative D call TRBD1 (6 bases). The material sequenced was peripheral blood mononuclear cells (PBMCs), taken when the disease was refractory, from a patient treated with antithyroid drugs. This clonotype was sampled from a female donor with Graves disease. The CDR3 region is CAWSVGDKDTDTQYF. Written as DNA, the CDR3 is TGTGCCTGGAGTGTGGGGGACAAAGACACAGATACGCAGTATTTT.